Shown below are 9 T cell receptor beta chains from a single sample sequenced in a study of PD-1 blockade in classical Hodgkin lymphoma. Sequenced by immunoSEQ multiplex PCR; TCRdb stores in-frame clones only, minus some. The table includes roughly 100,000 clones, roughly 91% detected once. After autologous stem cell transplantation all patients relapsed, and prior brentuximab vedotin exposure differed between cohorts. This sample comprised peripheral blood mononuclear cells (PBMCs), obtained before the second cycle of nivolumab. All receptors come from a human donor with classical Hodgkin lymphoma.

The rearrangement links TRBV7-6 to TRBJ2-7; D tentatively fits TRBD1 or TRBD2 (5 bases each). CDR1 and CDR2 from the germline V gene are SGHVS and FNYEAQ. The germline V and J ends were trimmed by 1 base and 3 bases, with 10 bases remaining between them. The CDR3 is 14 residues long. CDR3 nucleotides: TGTGCCAGCAGCTTAGAGTTTGGGGGCTACGAGCAGTACTTC. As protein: CASSLEFGGYEQYF.

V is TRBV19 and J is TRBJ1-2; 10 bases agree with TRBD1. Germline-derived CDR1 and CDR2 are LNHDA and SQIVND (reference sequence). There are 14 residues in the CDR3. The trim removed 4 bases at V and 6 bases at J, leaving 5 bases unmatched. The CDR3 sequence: CASSTLDRGHGYTF. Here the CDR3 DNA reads TGTGCCAGTAGTACCTTAGACAGGGGGCATGGCTACACCTTC.

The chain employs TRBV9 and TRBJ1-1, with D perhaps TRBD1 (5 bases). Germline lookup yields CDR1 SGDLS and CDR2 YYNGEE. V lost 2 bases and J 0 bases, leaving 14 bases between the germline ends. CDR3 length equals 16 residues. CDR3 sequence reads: CASSVIPGLLNTEAFF. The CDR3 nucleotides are TGTGCCAGCAGCGTCATACCGGGGCTACTGAACACTGAAGCTTTCTTT. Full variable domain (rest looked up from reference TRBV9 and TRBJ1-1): DSGVTQTPKHLITATGQRVTLRCSPRSGDLSVYWYQQSLDQGLQFLIQYYNGEERAKGNILERFSAQQFPDLHSELNLSSLELGDSALYFCASSVIPGLLNTEAFFGQGTRLTVV.

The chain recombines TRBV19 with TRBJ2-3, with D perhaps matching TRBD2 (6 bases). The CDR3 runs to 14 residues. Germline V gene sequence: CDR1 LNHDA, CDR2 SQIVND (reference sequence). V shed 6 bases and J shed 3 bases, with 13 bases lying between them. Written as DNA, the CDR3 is TGTGCCAGTAGGTTAGAGGGGAGGACAGATACGCAGTATTTT. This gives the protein CASRLEGRTDTQYF.

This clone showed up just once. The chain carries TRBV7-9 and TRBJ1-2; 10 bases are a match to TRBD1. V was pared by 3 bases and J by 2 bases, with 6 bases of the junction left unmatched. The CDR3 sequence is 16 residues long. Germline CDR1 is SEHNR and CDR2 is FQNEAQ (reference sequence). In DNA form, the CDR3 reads TGTGCCAGCAGCTTGGAGACAGGGGGCCTCAACTATGGCTACACCTTC. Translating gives CASSLETGGLNYGYTF.

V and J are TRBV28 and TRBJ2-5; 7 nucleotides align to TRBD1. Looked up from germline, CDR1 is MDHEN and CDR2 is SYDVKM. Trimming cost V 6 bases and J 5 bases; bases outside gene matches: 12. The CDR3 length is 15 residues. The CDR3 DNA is TGTGCCAGCAGCACCCCTCGCAAACAGGGGGAGACCCAGTACTTC. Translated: CASSTPRKQGETQYF. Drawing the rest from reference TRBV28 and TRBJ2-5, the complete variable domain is DVKVTQSSRYLVKRTGEKVFLECVQDMDHENMFWYRQDPGLGLRLIYFSYDVKMKEKGDIPEGYSVSREKKERFSLILESASTNQTSMYLCASSTPRKQGETQYFGPGTRLLVL.

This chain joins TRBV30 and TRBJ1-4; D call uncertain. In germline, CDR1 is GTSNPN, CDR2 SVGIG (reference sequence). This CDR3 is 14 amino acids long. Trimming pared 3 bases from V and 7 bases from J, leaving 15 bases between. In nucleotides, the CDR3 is TGTGCCTGGAGCCCGGGCCTGGCCGGTGAAAAACTGTTTTTT. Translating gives CAWSPGLAGEKLFF.

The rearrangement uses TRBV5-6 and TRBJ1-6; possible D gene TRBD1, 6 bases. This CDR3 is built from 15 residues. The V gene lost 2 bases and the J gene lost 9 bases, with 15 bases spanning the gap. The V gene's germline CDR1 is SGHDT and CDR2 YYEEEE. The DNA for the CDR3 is TGTGCCAGCAGCTTTGGGACACCAATAGGTTCACCCCTCCACTTT. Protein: CASSFGTPIGSPLHF. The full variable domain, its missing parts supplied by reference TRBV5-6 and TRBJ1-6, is DAGVTQSPTHLIKTRGQQVTLRCSPKSGHDTVSWYQQALGQGPQFIFQYYEEEERQRGNFPDRFSGHQFPNYSSELNVNALLLGDSALYLCASSFGTPIGSPLHFGNGTRLTVT.

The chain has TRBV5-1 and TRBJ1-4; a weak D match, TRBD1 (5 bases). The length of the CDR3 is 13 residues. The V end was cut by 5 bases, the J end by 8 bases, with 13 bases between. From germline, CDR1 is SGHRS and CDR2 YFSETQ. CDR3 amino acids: CASSFAGYEKLFF. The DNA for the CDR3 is TGCGCCAGCAGTTTCGCAGGGTACGAAAAACTGTTTTTT.